These 7 T cell receptor beta chains share one sample of origin, sequenced in a study of blood T cell repertoires in COVID-19. The protocol was immunoSEQ multiplex PCR, while the TCRdb copy is restricted to in-frame clones and leaves out a portion. The sample lists roughly 160,000 clones, roughly 78% occurring once. The source material was peripheral blood. The receptors were gathered from a woman aged 55-70 years with COVID-19, enrolled during active disease.

This chain connects TRBV5-1 to TRBJ1-1; 9 bases are shared with TRBD1. This CDR3 spans 14 amino acids. CDR1 and CDR2 from the germline V gene are SGHRS and YFSETQ. Trimming took 4 bases from V and 3 from J; bases not matched to a gene: 4. The CDR3 coding sequence is TGCGCCAGCAGCCCAAGACAGGGGGACACTGAAGCTTTCTTT. Translation: CASSPRQGDTEAFF. Drawing the rest from reference TRBV5-1 and TRBJ1-1, the complete variable domain is KAGVTQTPRYLIKTRGQQVTLSCSPISGHRSVSWYQQTPGQGLQFLFEYFSETQRNKGNFPGRFSGRQFSNSRSEMNVSTLELGDSALYLCASSPRQGDTEAFFGQGTRLTVV.

The rearrangement joins TRBV6-1 to TRBJ2-7, with 8 nucleotides matching TRBD1. Per the germline V gene, CDR1 is MNHNS and CDR2 is SASEGT. V was pared by 3 bases and J by 3 bases, with 10 bases of the junction left unmatched. The length of the CDR3 is 16 residues. CDR3 bases: TGTGCCAGCAGTGACACGGGACAGGCGACCCACTACGAGCAGTACTTC. It specifies CASSDTGQATHYEQYF.

In the case of this clone: Its ends do not fully match the called genes, so a read error is possible. V and J are TRBV19 and TRBJ2-2; D is possibly TRBD1 or TRBD2 (5 bases each). The CDR3 covers 14 residues. Germline V CDR1 and CDR2: LNHDA, SQIVND (reference sequence). CDR3 sequence (DNA): TGTGCCAGTAGGATAGGGGAGATTATCGGGGAGCTGTTTTTT. This sequence encodes CASRIGEIIGELFF.

The rearrangement joins TRBV27 to TRBJ2-3; D is possibly TRBD2 (6 bases). The CDR3 runs 15 residues. The V end lost 3 bases, the J end lost 0 bases, and 10 bases lay between the germline ends. CDR1 is MNHEY and CDR2 is SMNVEV in the germline V gene (reference sequence). This chain's CDR3 is CASSFGAGSTDTQYF. CDR3 sequence (DNA): TGTGCCAGCAGTTTTGGGGCGGGAAGCACAGATACGCAGTATTTT.

The V call is TRBV28, the J call TRBJ2-5; the D gene is possibly TRBD1 (6 bases). V shed 5 bases and J shed 5 bases, with 15 bases lying between them. The CDR3 consists of 14 residues. Per germline, CDR1 MDHEN and CDR2 SYDVKM. The CDR3 DNA is TGTGCCAGCAGTGCGAGCGGTAGGGGGGAGACCCAGTACTTC. It is translated as CASSASGRGETQYF.

The rearrangement links TRBV5-4 to TRBJ1-2; 9 bases are a match to TRBD1. Trimming at V came to 2 bases and at J to 8 bases, leaving 7 bases not matched to a gene. Per germline, CDR1 SGHNT and CDR2 YYREEE (reference sequence). The CDR3 spans 14 residues. This chain's CDR3 is CASSFLGQGSGYTF. In DNA form, the CDR3 reads TGTGCCAGCAGCTTTCTGGGACAGGGAAGCGGCTACACCTTC.

The chain recombines TRBV30 with TRBJ2-1; D remains ambiguous. The CDR3 covers 14 residues. From germline, CDR1 is GTSNPN and CDR2 SVGIG (reference sequence). V was pared by 1 base and J by 2 bases, with 9 bases between. The CDR3 protein is CAWSDTLTYNEQFF. The CDR3 coding sequence is TGTGCCTGGAGTGACACCCTCACCTACAATGAGCAGTTCTTC.